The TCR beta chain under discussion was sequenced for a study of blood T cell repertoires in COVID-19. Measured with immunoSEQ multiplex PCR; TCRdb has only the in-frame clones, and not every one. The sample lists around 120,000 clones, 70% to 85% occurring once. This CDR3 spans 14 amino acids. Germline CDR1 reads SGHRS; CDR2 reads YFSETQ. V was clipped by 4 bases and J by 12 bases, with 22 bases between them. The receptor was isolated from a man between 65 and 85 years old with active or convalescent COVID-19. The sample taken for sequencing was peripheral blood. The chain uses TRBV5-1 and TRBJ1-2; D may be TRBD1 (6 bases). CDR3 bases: TGCGCCAGCAGCCCGCTGGACAGTACGGGTGCTAACACCTTC. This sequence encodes CASSPLDSTGANTF.